This T cell receptor (beta chain) was profiled in a study of T cell responses to AZD1222 COVID-19 vaccine. Study findings and constraints: Repertoire samples came only from after the peak T cell response. Breadth and depth of Spike-specific TCRs rose after two AZD1222 doses. The donor group comprised mostly white British people and more females; the analysis possibly underestimated clonal diversity.

Comments on this clone: Its specificity is unknown.

V was clipped by 2 bases and J by 7 bases, with 14 bases between them. The CDR3 spans 14 residues. Germline CDR1 reads MNHEY; CDR2 reads SVGAGI. Produced via immunoSEQ multiplex PCR; TCRdb's table is partial and in-frame only. The profile shows approximately 110,000 clones, around nine tenths of them singletons. This specimen was peripheral blood, taken on day 0 of AZD1222 vaccination. The gene calls are TRBV6-5 and TRBJ2-5; D is perhaps TRBD1 or TRBD2 (5 bases each). This receptor was obtained from an adult in good health. In nucleotides, the CDR3 is TGTGCCAGCAGTTACGACGGGACCACCGGGACCCAGTACTTC. As protein: CASSYDGTTGTQYF.